Below, 9 T cell receptor beta chains from the same sample are listed, as sequenced in a study of blood T cells in healthy people across ages. Through a sample-barcoded 5' primer and a J-beta primer mix, a second PCR was run for roughly 6 to 12 cycles. TCRdb used MiXCR to reprocess the 5' RACE reads, holding one entry per CDR3 protein. The repertoire includes about 830,000 distinct CDR3 sequences, roughly 60% of them detected once, and 25% to 30% sits in the top ten. Material for sequencing was blood. All receptors derive from a young man in good health.

This sequence joins TRBV27 and TRBJ2-3; 8 bases fit TRBD1. The CDR3 runs 15 residues. The V gene's germline CDR1 is MNHEY and CDR2 SMNVEV (reference sequence). The trim removed 6 bases at V and 11 bases at J, leaving 16 bases unmatched. CDR3 DNA: TGTGCCAGCAGCCCGGTCACGAAGACCGGGACAGGGCAGTATTTT. Translated, it gives CASSPVTKTGTGQYF.

V usage is TRBV2 and J usage is TRBJ2-7; 9 bases agree with TRBD1. CDR3 length: 14 residues. The junction had 9 bases not matched to a gene; V was cut back by 8 bases and J by 4 bases. The V gene's germline CDR1 is SNHLY and CDR2 FYNNEI. The CDR3 nucleotides read TGTGCCAGCGAGGGACAGGGTAGATCTTACGAGCAGTACTTC. Its protein product is CASEGQGRSYEQYF.

In nucleotides, the CDR3 is TGTGCCAGCAGTTTATCCCTACAGGGTGCGCAGTATTTT. The encoded protein is CASSLSLQGAQYF. V usage is TRBV27 and J usage is TRBJ2-3, with D maybe TRBD1 (6 bases). This CDR3 comprises 13 residues. Trimming took off 0 bases at V and 10 bases at J, with 11 bases between the two ends. The germline CDR1 and CDR2 sequences are MNHEY and SMNVEV (reference sequence).

This clonotype was detected a few times. The chain is built from TRBV7-2 and TRBJ2-3; TRBD1 matches at 9 bases. J gave up 4 bases and V 1 base, and 0 bases lay outside the gene matches. There are 14 residues in the CDR3. CDR1 is SGHTA and CDR2 is FQGNSA in the germline V gene. DNA for the CDR3: TGTGCCAGCAGCTTAGGGGACAGGGCAGATACGCAGTATTTT. As protein: CASSLGDRADTQYF.

In regard to this clonotype: A read error may be the cause here, since a much bigger clone is one base away. This chain joins TRBV29-1 and TRBJ2-1; the D gene is possibly TRBD2 (7 bases). The J call may be incorrect, as the DNA end agrees better with TRBJ2-7. The CDR3 has 14 amino acids. The germline CDR1 and CDR2 sequences are SQVTM and ANQGSEA. CDR3 coding DNA: TGCAGCGTTGACCCTGACGGGGGGCCGCATGAGCAGTACTTC. As protein: CSVDPDGGPHEQYF.

The genes are TRBV7-2 and TRBJ2-1; TRBD2 might be the D (6 bases). The V gene's germline CDR1 is SGHTA and CDR2 FQGNSA. The CDR3 extends over 14 amino acids. Trimming pared 5 bases from V and 7 bases from J, leaving 15 bases between. DNA for the CDR3: TGTGCCAGCAGCCCACCGACTAGAGCAAATGAGCAGTTCTTC. Encoded protein: CASSPPTRANEQFF.

This rearrangement joins TRBV5-1 to TRBJ1-2; D remains ambiguous. The CDR3 is 14 residues long. Germline lookup yields CDR1 SGHRS and CDR2 YFSETQ. Trimming took off 0 bases at V and 4 bases at J, with 10 bases between the two ends. CDR3 loop: CASSLADPIYGYTF. The CDR3 DNA reads as TGCGCCAGCAGCTTGGCGGATCCAATCTATGGCTACACCTTC. Using reference TRBV5-1 and TRBJ1-2 for the parts outside the CDR3, the full variable domain is KAGVTQTPRYLIKTRGQQVTLSCSPISGHRSVSWYQQTPGQGLQFLFEYFSETQRNKGNFPGRFSGRQFSNSRSEMNVSTLELGDSALYLCASSLADPIYGYTFGSGTRLTVV.

In this sample, this clonotype turned up a few times. The CDR3 loop is CASSRGEEQFF. CDR3 coding DNA: TGCGCCAGCAGCCGAGGAGAAGAGCAGTTCTTC. The chain uses TRBV4-1 and TRBJ2-1; D call uncertain. This CDR3 spans 11 amino acids. The V and J ends lost 4 bases and 10 bases respectively, with 8 bases between them. The germline CDR1 and CDR2 sequences are MGHRA and YSYEKL.

Points on this clonotype: Its ends do not fully match the called genes, so a read error is possible. The rearrangement joins TRBV14 to TRBJ2-4; tentatively, D is TRBD2 (6 bases). Per germline, CDR1 SGHDN and CDR2 FVKESK. CDR3 size: 17 residues. The CDR3 loop is CASSQGGLLASKTIQYF. CDR3 bases: TGTGCCAGCAGCCAAGGCGGTCTTCTAGCGTCCAAAACCATTCAGTACTTC.